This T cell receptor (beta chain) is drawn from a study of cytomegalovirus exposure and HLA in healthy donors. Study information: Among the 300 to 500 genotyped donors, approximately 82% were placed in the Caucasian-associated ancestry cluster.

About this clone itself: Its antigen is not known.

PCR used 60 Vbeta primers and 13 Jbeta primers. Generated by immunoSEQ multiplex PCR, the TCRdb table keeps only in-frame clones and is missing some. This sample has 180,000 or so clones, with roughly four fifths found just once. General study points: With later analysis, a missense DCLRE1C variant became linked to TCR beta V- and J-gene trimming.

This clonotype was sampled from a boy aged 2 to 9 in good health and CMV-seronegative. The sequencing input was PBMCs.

CDR3: CASSLGQGINQPQHF. CDR3 DNA sequence: TGTGCCAGCAGCTTAGGCCAGGGAATCAATCAGCCCCAGCATTTT. V is TRBV7-6 and J is TRBJ1-5; weak D call: TRBD1 (5 bases). CDR3 length: 15 amino acids. The V end was cut by 1 base, the J end by 3 bases, with 10 bases between. In germline, CDR1 is SGHVS, CDR2 FNYEAQ.